This T cell receptor beta chain emerged from a study of T cells after yellow fever vaccination. Study information: For low cell numbers, libraries were made with SMART-Seq v4 Ultra Low Input.

This clonotype showed up many times. TCRdb fed the 5' RACE reads into MiXCR, producing one record per CDR3 protein. The sample holds some 200,000 distinct CDR3 sequences; 3.2% are singletons and the top ten take about 3%. This TCR was recovered from a man between 18 and 35 years old who received the YFV17D yellow fever vaccine. The material was CD4+ T cells sorted from PBMCs, obtained 10 days after the yellow fever booster vaccination.

As DNA, the CDR3 is TGTGCCAGCAGAACCAGTAGACTGACAGTGGTGAACACTGAAGCTTTCTTT. This codes for CASRTSRLTVVNTEAFF. The chain employs TRBV11-2 and TRBJ1-1; tentative D call: TRBD1 (5 bases). V was trimmed by 6 bases and J by 0 bases, leaving 20 bases between them. CDR1 is SGHAT and CDR2 is FQNNGV in the germline V gene. The CDR3 totals 17 residues.